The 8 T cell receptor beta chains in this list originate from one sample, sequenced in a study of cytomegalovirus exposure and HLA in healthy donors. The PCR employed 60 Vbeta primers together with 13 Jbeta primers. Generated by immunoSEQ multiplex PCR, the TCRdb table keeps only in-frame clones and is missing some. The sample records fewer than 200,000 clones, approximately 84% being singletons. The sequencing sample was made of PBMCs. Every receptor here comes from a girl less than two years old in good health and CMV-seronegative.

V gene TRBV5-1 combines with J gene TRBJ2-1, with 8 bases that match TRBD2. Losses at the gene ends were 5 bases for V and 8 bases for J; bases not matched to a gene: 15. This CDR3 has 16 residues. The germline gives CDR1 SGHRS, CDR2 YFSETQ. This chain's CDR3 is CASRRPGTRINDEQFF. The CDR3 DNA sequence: TGCGCCAGCAGGAGACCCGGGACTAGAATCAATGATGAGCAGTTCTTC.

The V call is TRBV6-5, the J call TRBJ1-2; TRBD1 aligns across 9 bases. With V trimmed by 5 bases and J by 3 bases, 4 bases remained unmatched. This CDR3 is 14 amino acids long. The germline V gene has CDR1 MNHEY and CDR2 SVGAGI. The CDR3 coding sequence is TGTGCCAGCAGTCTGACAGGGGGATACTATGGCTACACCTTC. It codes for CASSLTGGYYGYTF.

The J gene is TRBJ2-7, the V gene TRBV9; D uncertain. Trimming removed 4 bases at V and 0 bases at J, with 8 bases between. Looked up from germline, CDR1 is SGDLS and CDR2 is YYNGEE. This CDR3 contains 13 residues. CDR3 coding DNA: TGTGCCAGCAGCCCCGATAGCTCCTACGAGCAGTACTTC. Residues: CASSPDSSYEQYF.

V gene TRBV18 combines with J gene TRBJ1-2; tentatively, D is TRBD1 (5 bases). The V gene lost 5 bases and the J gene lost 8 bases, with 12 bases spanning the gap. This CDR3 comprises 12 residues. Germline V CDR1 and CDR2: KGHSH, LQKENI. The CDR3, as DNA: TGTGCCAGCTCATTAGGGGAAGGAGGCTACACCTTC. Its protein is CASSLGEGGYTF.

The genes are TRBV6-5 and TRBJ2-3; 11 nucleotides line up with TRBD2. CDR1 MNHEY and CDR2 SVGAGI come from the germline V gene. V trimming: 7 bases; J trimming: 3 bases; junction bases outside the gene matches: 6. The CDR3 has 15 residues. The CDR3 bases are TGTGCCAGCAAGGCTAGCGGGAGGTTGACAGATACGCAGTATTTT. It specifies CASKASGRLTDTQYF.

CDR3 sequence reads: CASGGQQSSYEQYF. In nucleotides, the CDR3 is TGTGCCAGCGGGGGACAGCAAAGCTCCTACGAGCAGTACTTC. The genes are TRBV6-5 and TRBJ2-7; 7 bases match TRBD1. Per germline, CDR1 MNHEY and CDR2 SVGAGI. Unmatched junction bases numbered 7, after V lost 8 bases and J lost 0 bases. The CDR3 extends over 14 amino acids.

The chain's CDR3 is CASSWAGLAEYNEQFF. Here the CDR3 DNA reads TGCGCCAGCAGCTGGGCGGGACTAGCGGAATACAATGAGCAGTTCTTC. The chain combines TRBV5-1 with TRBJ2-1; 11 nucleotides agree with TRBD2. The J segment lost 4 bases and the V segment lost 3 bases, leaving 6 bases of the junction unmatched. The CDR3 runs to 16 residues. The germline CDR1 and CDR2 sequences are SGHRS and YFSETQ.

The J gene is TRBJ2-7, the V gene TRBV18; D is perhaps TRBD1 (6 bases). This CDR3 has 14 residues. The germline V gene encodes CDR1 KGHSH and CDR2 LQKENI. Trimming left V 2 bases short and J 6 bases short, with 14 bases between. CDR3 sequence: CASSPTGYDSEQYF. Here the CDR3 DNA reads TGTGCCAGCTCACCAACAGGGTATGATTCCGAGCAGTACTTC.